One sample yielded the 7 T cell receptor beta chains listed below, sequenced in a study of blood T cell repertoires in COVID-19. Data came from immunoSEQ multiplex PCR; TCRdb stores just in-frame clones and leaves some out. Of tens of thousands of clones listed, approximately 94% are singletons. The source material was peripheral blood. These receptors were collected from a man between 70 and 80 years old with active COVID-19.

The J gene is TRBJ1-2, the V gene TRBV5-1; TRBD1 matches at 10 bases. Per germline, CDR1 SGHRS and CDR2 YFSETQ. Germline trimming cut 4 bases from V and 3 bases from J; bases unmatched to any gene: 12. There are 17 residues in the CDR3. The CDR3 sequence: CASSPISDRGRDYGYTF. The CDR3 DNA reads TGCGCCAGCAGCCCAATCTCGGACAGGGGGAGAGACTATGGCTACACCTTC.

The chain couples TRBV21-1 to TRBJ1-1; the table's D call, TRBD1, was not checked against the DNA. TRBV21-1 is flagged as a pseudogene. This CDR3 is 16 amino acids long. The CDR3, as DNA: TGTGCCAGCAGCTTCGTAAGAGGCCATAGGGGCACTGAAGCTTTCTTT. It yields the protein CASSFVRGHRGTEAFF.

The chain combines TRBV4-1 with TRBJ2-1, with TRBD1 as a possible D gene (6 bases). V lost 1 base, J lost 2 bases, and 12 bases lay in between. The CDR3 has 16 amino acids. CDR1 and CDR2 from the germline V gene are MGHRA and YSYEKL. CDR3 in amino acids: CASSQGGTTTYNEQFF. For the CDR3, the DNA is TGCGCCAGCAGCCAAGGGGGGACAACAACCTACAATGAGCAGTTCTTC.

The chain carries TRBV10-3 and TRBJ2-5, with a weak D call TRBD1 (7 bases). This CDR3 has 14 amino acids. V lost 2 bases and J 5 bases, leaving 12 bases between the germline ends. Per the germline V gene, CDR1 is ENHRY and CDR2 is SYGVKD. CDR3 DNA: TGTGCCATCAGTGAGAGGCAGGGGGGTGAGACCCAGTACTTC. Translation: CAISERQGGETQYF.

This clone was counted a single time. V is TRBV5-1 and J is TRBJ1-2, with D possibly being TRBD1 (5 bases). Per germline, CDR1 SGHRS and CDR2 YFSETQ. Between the trimmed V and J ends, which lost 0 bases and 4 bases, there was a span of 10 bases. CDR3 length: 14 amino acids. CDR3 sequence: CASSLAGGAYGYTF. The CDR3 region has the DNA TGCGCCAGCAGCTTGGCCGGGGGTGCCTATGGCTACACCTTC.

This chain joins TRBV20-1 and TRBJ2-2, with 10 positions matching TRBD2. This CDR3 spans 15 amino acids. J gave up 5 bases and V 3 bases, and 6 bases lay outside the gene matches. CDR1 DFQATT and CDR2 SNEGSKA come from the germline V gene (reference sequence). The CDR3 reads CSASKAGGHTGELFF. For the CDR3, the DNA is TGCAGTGCTAGTAAAGCGGGGGGGCATACCGGGGAGCTGTTTTTT.

This clone was detected once. The rearrangement uses TRBV3-1 (or the pseudogene TRBV3-2) and TRBJ2-1; TRBD2 matches at 11 bases. The V segment lost 3 bases and the J segment 8 bases; nucleotides outside the gene matches: 6. CDR1 is LGHDT and CDR2 is YNNKEL in the germline V gene (reference sequence). CDR3 size: 15 residues. CDR3: CASSHSGGAGDEQFF. CDR3 bases: TGTGCCAGCAGCCATAGCGGGGGGGCCGGGGATGAGCAGTTCTTC.